Following are 10 T cell receptor beta chains from one sample sequenced in a study of blood T cell repertoires in COVID-19. TCRdb's table, derived via immunoSEQ multiplex PCR, lists solely in-frame clones and lacks some. This sample has roughly 120,000 clones; around 90% occur once, and the top ten carry around 4%. Material for sequencing was peripheral blood. These receptors came from a woman aged 60-75 years with COVID-19, enrolled during active disease.

This clone was observed a single time. The chain is built from TRBV6-5 and TRBJ1-5; D is ambiguous. The CDR3 extends over 13 amino acids. The V gene lost 0 bases and the J gene lost 7 bases, with 7 bases spanning the gap. The germline V gene has CDR1 MNHEY and CDR2 SVGAGI. CDR3 sequence (DNA): TGTGCCAGCAGTTACTCGAGGCTCCAGCCCCAGCATTTT. Translated: CASSYSRLQPQHF.

The chain has TRBV7-2 and TRBJ2-7; 10 positions match TRBD2. V lost 2 bases to trimming and J lost 3 bases; unmatched junction nucleotides: 7. This CDR3 has 16 residues. The germline V gene encodes CDR1 SGHTA and CDR2 FQGNSA. Here the CDR3 DNA reads TGTGCCAGCAGCTTAAATAGCGGGGGGACAGACTACGAGCAGTACTTC. As protein: CASSLNSGGTDYEQYF.

This clone has a single count. The V and J genes are TRBV3-1 (or the pseudogene TRBV3-2) and TRBJ2-1, with 9 bases fitting TRBD2. The trim removed 0 bases at V and 7 bases at J, leaving 7 bases unmatched. The CDR3 loop spans 16 amino acids. The V gene's germline CDR1 is LGHDT and CDR2 YNNKEL (reference sequence). The CDR3: CASSQERLAGFNEQFF. For the CDR3, the DNA is TGTGCCAGCAGCCAAGAACGGCTAGCGGGGTTTAATGAGCAGTTCTTC.

The chain carries TRBV25-1 and TRBJ2-3, with D perhaps matching TRBD1 (5 bases). The CDR3 has 13 residues. Trimming took off 6 bases at V and 1 base at J, with 8 bases between the two ends. Per the germline V gene, CDR1 is MGHDK and CDR2 is SYGVNS. CDR3 in DNA: TGTGCCAGCAGAGAGACAGGCACAGATACGCAGTATTTT. Encoded protein: CASRETGTDTQYF.

J is TRBJ1-6 and V is TRBV6-5, with D possibly TRBD1 on 5 matching bases. The CDR3 has 16 residues. V was cut by 3 bases and J by 6 bases, with 15 bases left in between. Germline CDR1 is MNHEY and CDR2 is SVGAGI. Here the CDR3 DNA reads TGTGCCAGCAGTTATTCCTGGACAAGTTTTAATTCACCCCTCCACTTT. Amino acid sequence: CASSYSWTSFNSPLHF.

V and J are TRBV5-1 and TRBJ2-1, with D possibly TRBD1 on 5 matching bases. Trimming removed 0 bases at V and 5 bases at J, with 9 bases between. CDR1 and CDR2 (germline): SGHRS, YFSETQ. The CDR3 is 14 residues long. The chain's CDR3 is CASSLGVTDNEQFF. CDR3 DNA sequence: TGCGCCAGCAGCTTGGGGGTGACAGACAATGAGCAGTTCTTC. The full variable domain, completed using reference TRBV5-1 and TRBJ2-1, is KAGVTQTPRYLIKTRGQQVTLSCSPISGHRSVSWYQQTPGQGLQFLFEYFSETQRNKGNFPGRFSGRQFSNSRSEMNVSTLELGDSALYLCASSLGVTDNEQFFGPGTRLTVL.

The V call is TRBV19, the J call TRBJ1-6; TRBD1 agrees at 10 bases. CDR3 size: 14 residues. V trimming: 8 bases; J trimming: 9 bases; junction bases outside the gene matches: 7. Germline-derived CDR1 and CDR2 are LNHDA and SQIVND (reference sequence). CDR3 protein: CASERDRGSSPLHF. The CDR3 DNA reads as TGTGCCAGTGAGCGGGACAGGGGTAGTTCACCCCTCCACTTT.

The rearrangement uses TRBV7-2 and TRBJ1-2; 10 positions match TRBD1. The CDR3 covers 16 residues. V was pared by 5 bases and J by 8 bases, with 14 bases of the junction left unmatched. The germline CDR1 and CDR2 sequences are SGHTA and FQGNSA. The CDR3 is CASSPTGQGGSRGYTF. As DNA, the CDR3 is TGTGCCAGCAGCCCTACCGGACAGGGGGGTTCTCGGGGCTACACCTTC.

The chain links TRBV18 to TRBJ2-5; D not certain. Germline-derived CDR1 and CDR2 are KGHSH and LQKENI. The CDR3 extends over 13 amino acids. V lost 2 bases and J lost 1, with 5 bases in between. CDR3 in amino acids: CASSPAAQETQYF. Here the CDR3 DNA reads TGTGCCAGCTCACCAGCGGCCCAAGAGACCCAGTACTTC.

This clone was counted a single time. This chain links TRBV14 with TRBJ1-2; D remains ambiguous. The length of the CDR3 is 17 residues. Between the trimmed V and J ends, which lost 2 bases and 2 bases, there was a span of 18 bases. Germline CDR1 and CDR2: SGHDN and FVKESK. Here the CDR3 DNA reads TGTGCCAGCAGCCAAATGAGAGGGAGTGCAAGGAACTATGGCTACACCTTC. As protein: CASSQMRGSARNYGYTF.